These T cell receptor beta chains were read from a single sample in a study of cytotoxic CD8 clonotypes in ibrutinib-treated CLL. The protocol was immunoSEQ multiplex PCR, while the TCRdb copy is restricted to in-frame clones and leaves out a portion. The sample includes about 200,000 clones, roughly 77% of them seen just once. The sequencing used PBMCs, collected after 12 months of ibrutinib treatment. The source of these receptors is a human donor with chronic lymphocytic leukemia. Both conserved end residues are part of each CDR3. D genes are given only for firm matches. A clone size is listed for some rows: how often the clone was seen (once, few, many), or a class if it is expanded.

TRBV6-1	17	TRBJ2-1	NA	NA	CASSDNQAPYSYNEQFF	TGTGCCAGCAGTGATAATCAGGCGCCATACTCCTACAATGAGCAGTTCTTC
TRBV13	21	TRBJ2-4	NA	TRBD1	CASSYAYHRGTPPGAKNIQYF	TGTGCCAGCAGTTACGCGTACCACAGGGGGACCCCCCCCGGGGCCAAAAACATTCAGTACTTC
TRBV30	11	TRBJ1-1	NA	NA	CAWSVWSEAFF	TGTGCCTGGAGTGTTTGGTCTGAAGCTTTCTTT
TRBV13	15	TRBJ1-4	NA	NA	CASSSGGKGGEKLFF	TGTGCCAGCAGCTCCGGCGGGAAGGGCGGAGAAAAACTGTTTTTT
TRBV27	13	TRBJ2-1	few	NA	CASRTWIHNEQFF	TGTGCCAGCAGAACTTGGATTCACAATGAGCAGTTCTTC
TRBV4-2	19	TRBJ2-1	NA	TRBD1	CASSQGDGQGARAGEGQFF	TGTGCCAGCAGCCAAGGCGACGGACAGGGGGCGCGTGCGGGAGAGGGGCAGTTCTTC
TRBV5-1	13	TRBJ2-7	NA	TRBD1	CASRASGGYEQYF	TGCGCCAGCAGGGCCTCAGGGGGCTACGAGCAGTACTTC
TRBV5-1	16	TRBJ1-1	NA	TRBD1	CASSSEHGTGDTEAFF	TGCGCCAGCAGCTCGGAACATGGGACAGGGGACACTGAAGCTTTCTTT
TRBV10-3	16	TRBJ1-4	NA	TRBD1	CAISESTGTANEKLFF	TGTGCCATCAGTGAGTCGACAGGGACAGCTAATGAAAAACTGTTTTTT
TRBV9	18	TRBJ2-1	NA	TRBD2	CASSVAGLAGATYNEQFF	TGTGCCAGCAGCGTAGCTGGTCTAGCGGGAGCCACCTACAATGAGCAGTTCTTC
TRBV28	17	TRBJ2-7	NA	TRBD2	CASSPTGLADSSYEQYF	TGTGCCAGCAGTCCGACGGGACTAGCGGATAGCTCCTACGAGCAGTACTTC
TRBV7-3	15	TRBJ2-2	NA	NA	CASSLIGGNTGELFF	TGTGCCAGCAGCTTAATAGGCGGTAACACCGGGGAGCTGTTTTTT
TRBV19	16	TRBJ2-7	few	TRBD1	CASSMYGQDFTYEQYF	TGTGCCAGTAGTATGTATGGACAGGACTTTACCTACGAGCAGTACTTC
TRBV11-2	11	TRBJ1-1	NA	NA	CASSLDFEAFF	TGTGCCAGCAGCTTAGATTTCGAAGCTTTCTTT
TRBV6-6	13	TRBJ1-1	NA	NA	CASSYEGNTEAFF	TGTGCCAGCAGTTATGAGGGCAACACTGAAGCTTTCTTT
TRBV6-5	15	TRBJ1-3	NA	TRBD1	CASSYDRAFGNTIYF	TGTGCCAGCAGTTACGACAGGGCGTTTGGAAACACCATATATTTT
TRBV5-1	15	TRBJ2-7	NA	NA	CASSRGDSVSYEQYF	TGCGCCAGCAGCCGGGGGGACAGCGTCTCCTACGAGCAGTACTTC
TRBV9	15	TRBJ2-3	NA	TRBD1	CASSVTGLGTDTQYF	TGTGCCAGCAGCGTGACAGGGTTAGGCACAGATACGCAGTATTTT
TRBV25-1	14	TRBJ2-3	NA	TRBD2	CASTYSGRGDTQYF	TGTGCCAGCACTTATAGCGGGAGGGGAGATACGCAGTATTTT
TRBV18	13	TRBJ2-7	NA	NA	CASSPSGIHEQYF	TGTGCCAGCTCACCATCGGGGATCCACGAGCAGTACTTC
TRBV19	15	TRBJ1-4	NA	TRBD1	CASSNRDRTNEKLFF	TGTGCCAGTAGTAACCGGGACAGAACTAATGAAAAACTGTTTTTT
TRBV9	15	TRBJ2-1	NA	NA	CASSVAIGRGNEQFF	TGTGCCAGCAGCGTAGCAATAGGGAGAGGCAATGAGCAGTTCTTC
TRBV4-1	15	TRBJ1-3	few	TRBD1	CASSPRDSSGNTIYF	TGCGCCAGCAGCCCACGGGACAGCTCTGGAAACACCATATATTTT
TRBV7-9	11	TRBJ2-5	NA	NA	CASSSRGTQYF	TGTGCCAGCAGCAGTCGCGGGACCCAGTACTTC
TRBV5-6	18	TRBJ2-3	NA	TRBD2	CASSHGLAGARSTDTQYF	TGTGCCAGCAGCCACGGACTAGCGGGAGCCCGTAGCACAGATACGCAGTATTTT
TRBV7-2	12	TRBJ2-7	NA	NA	CASGGDTYEQYF	TGTGCCAGCGGGGGAGACACCTACGAGCAGTACTTC
TRBV5-6	16	TRBJ2-1	NA	TRBD1	CASILRGTGAYNEQFF	TGTGCCAGCATCTTGAGGGGGACAGGGGCCTACAATGAGCAGTTCTTC
TRBV5-6	15	TRBJ1-2	NA	NA	CASSLLDSYNYGYTF	TGTGCCAGCAGCCTCTTGGACAGCTATAACTATGGCTACACCTTC
TRBV19	15	TRBJ2-1	NA	NA	CASSKGGASYNEQFF	TGTGCCAGTAGTAAAGGGGGGGCCTCCTACAATGAGCAGTTCTTC
TRBV2	17	TRBJ1-6	NA	TRBD1	CASSLDRGVSYNSPLHF	TGTGCCAGCAGTCTGGACAGGGGAGTTTCCTATAATTCACCCCTCCACTTT
TRBV9	17	TRBJ1-6	few	NA	CASSVERQGSYNSPLHF	TGTGCCAGCAGCGTAGAGCGGCAGGGATCCTATAATTCACCCCTCCACTTT
TRBV27	15	TRBJ2-1	NA	TRBD2	CASSPWREGFNEQFF	TGTGCCAGCAGCCCTTGGCGGGAGGGGTTCAATGAGCAGTTCTTC
TRBV30	13	TRBJ2-7	NA	NA	CAARAAFSYEQYF	TGTGCTGCTCGGGCGGCATTCTCCTACGAGCAGTACTTC
TRBV11-2	13	TRBJ2-2	NA	NA	CASRPSDTGELFF	TGTGCCAGCAGGCCCTCGGACACCGGGGAGCTGTTTTTT
TRBV18	13	TRBJ2-7	once	NA	CASSPAQPYEQYF	TGTGCCAGCTCACCAGCACAGCCCTACGAGCAGTACTTC
TRBV6-6	15	TRBJ1-3	NA	TRBD1	CASTVPPGTGGTIYF	TGTGCCAGCACCGTGCCCCCCGGGACAGGGGGAACCATATATTTT
TRBV29-1	12	TRBJ2-1	NA	NA	CSAEQGRNEQFF	TGCAGCGCGGAACAGGGCAGGAATGAGCAGTTCTTC
TRBV29-1	12	TRBJ1-2	NA	NA	CSVVLGEGGYTF	TGCAGCGTCGTACTTGGGGAGGGCGGCTACACCTTC
TRBV5-4	14	TRBJ2-7	once	NA	CASSPREPSYEQYF	TGTGCCAGCAGCCCTAGGGAACCCTCCTACGAGCAGTACTTC
TRBV14	15	TRBJ2-1	NA	TRBD2	CASSQLGRAGVEQFF	TGTGCCAGCAGCCAACTCGGGAGGGCCGGCGTTGAGCAGTTCTTC
TRBV5-1	16	TRBJ2-7	NA	NA	CASSWRGHGDVYEQYF	TGCGCCAGCAGCTGGAGGGGACACGGGGATGTCTACGAGCAGTACTTC
TRBV29-1	14	TRBJ2-1	NA	TRBD1	CSVDLAGGYNEQFF	TGCAGCGTTGATCTGGCAGGGGGCTACAATGAGCAGTTCTTC
TRBV5-1	13	TRBJ2-1	NA	NA	CASGLGSHNEQFF	TGCGCCAGCGGGCTCGGGTCCCACAATGAGCAGTTCTTC
TRBV18	14	TRBJ1-1	NA	NA	CASSPQVPNTEAFF	TGTGCCAGCTCACCACAGGTCCCAAACACTGAAGCTTTCTTT
TRBV18	13	TRBJ1-5	NA	TRBD1	CASLPGQGQPQHF	TGTGCCAGCTTGCCGGGACAGGGCCAGCCCCAGCATTTT
TRBV6-5	14	TRBJ2-7	once	NA	CASSRSPSGYEQYF	TGTGCCAGCAGTCGCTCCCCGTCCGGCTACGAGCAGTACTTC
TRBV7-3	15	TRBJ2-2	NA	NA	CASTSEGQTTGELFF	TGTGCCAGCACCTCTGAAGGGCAGACCACCGGGGAGCTGTTTTTT
TRBV5-1	11	TRBJ1-2	NA	NA	CASSLHHGYTF	TGCGCCAGCAGCTTGCACCATGGCTACACCTTC
TRBV27	12	TRBJ2-7	NA	NA	CASSFGGNEQYF	TGTGCCAGCAGTTTTGGGGGTAACGAGCAGTACTTC
TRBV5-6	15	TRBJ1-2	few	NA	CASSFKSGTNYGYTF	TGTGCCAGCAGCTTCAAGTCCGGGACCAACTATGGCTACACCTTC
TRBV19	12	TRBJ2-7	few	NA	CASSMGGYEQYF	TGTGCCAGTAGTATGGGCGGCTACGAGCAGTACTTC